This TCR beta chain was observed in a study of early T cells in non-severe SARS-CoV-2 infection. MiXCR was run by TCRdb on the 5' RACE reads, yielding one entry per CDR3 protein. The repertoire holds just over 80,000 distinct CDR3 sequences, with roughly an eighth as singletons. The CDR3 sequence is 11 residues long. Germline values: CDR1 MNHNY, CDR2 SVGAGI (reference sequence). V lost 4 bases to trimming and J lost 13 bases, with 13 bases between them. There are a few counts of this clonotype. This sequence originates from an adult who was a healthcare worker with PCR-confirmed SARS-CoV-2 infection or an uninfected control (not recorded which). The sample was whole blood. V usage is TRBV6-6 and J usage is TRBJ1-2; perhaps TRBD1 as D (5 bases). CDR3 loop: CASSLGGEATF. The CDR3 bases are TGTGCCAGCAGTTTGGGGGGGGAGGCCACCTTC.